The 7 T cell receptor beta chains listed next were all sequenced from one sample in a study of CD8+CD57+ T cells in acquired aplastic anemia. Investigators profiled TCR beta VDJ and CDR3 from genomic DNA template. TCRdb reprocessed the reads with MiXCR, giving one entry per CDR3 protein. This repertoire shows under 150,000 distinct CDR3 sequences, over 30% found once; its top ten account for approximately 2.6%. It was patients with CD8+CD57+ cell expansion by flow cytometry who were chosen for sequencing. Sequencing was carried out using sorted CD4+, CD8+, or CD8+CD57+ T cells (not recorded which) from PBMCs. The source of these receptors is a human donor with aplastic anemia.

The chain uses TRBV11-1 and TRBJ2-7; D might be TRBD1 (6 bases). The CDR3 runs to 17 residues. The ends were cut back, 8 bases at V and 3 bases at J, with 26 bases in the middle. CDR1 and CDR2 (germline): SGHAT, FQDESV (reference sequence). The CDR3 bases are TGTGCCAGCTCACCCCGGGACAACCCTGGGGAAAACTACGAGCAGTACTTC. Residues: CASSPRDNPGENYEQYF.

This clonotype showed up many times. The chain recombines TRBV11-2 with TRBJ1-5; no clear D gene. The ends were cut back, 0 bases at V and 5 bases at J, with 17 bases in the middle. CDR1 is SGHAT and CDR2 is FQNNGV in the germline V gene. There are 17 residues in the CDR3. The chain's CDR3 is CASSLDVQPGWDQPQHF. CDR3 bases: TGTGCCAGCAGCTTAGATGTCCAGCCCGGATGGGATCAGCCCCAGCATTTT.

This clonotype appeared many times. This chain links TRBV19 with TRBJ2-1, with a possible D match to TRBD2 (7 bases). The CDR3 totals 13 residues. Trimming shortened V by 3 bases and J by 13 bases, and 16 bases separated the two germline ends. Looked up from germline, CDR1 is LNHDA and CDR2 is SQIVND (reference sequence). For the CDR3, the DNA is TGTGCCAGTAGTATGGAGGGGGGGCGTCACCAGTTCTTC. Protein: CASSMEGGRHQFF.

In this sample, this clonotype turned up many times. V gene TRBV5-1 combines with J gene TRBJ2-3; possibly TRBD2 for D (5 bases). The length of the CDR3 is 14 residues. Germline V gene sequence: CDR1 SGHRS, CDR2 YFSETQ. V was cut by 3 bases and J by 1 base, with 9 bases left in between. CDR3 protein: CASSSGGGTDTQYF. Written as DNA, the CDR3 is TGCGCCAGCAGCTCCGGAGGCGGCACAGATACGCAGTATTTT.

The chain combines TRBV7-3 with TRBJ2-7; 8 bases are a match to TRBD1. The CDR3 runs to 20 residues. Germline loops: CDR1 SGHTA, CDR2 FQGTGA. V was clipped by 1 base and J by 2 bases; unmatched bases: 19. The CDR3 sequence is CASSLISAASDRERTYEQYV. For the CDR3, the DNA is TGTGCCAGCAGCTTAATATCAGCAGCCTCGGACAGGGAGAGGACCTACGAGCAGTACGTC.

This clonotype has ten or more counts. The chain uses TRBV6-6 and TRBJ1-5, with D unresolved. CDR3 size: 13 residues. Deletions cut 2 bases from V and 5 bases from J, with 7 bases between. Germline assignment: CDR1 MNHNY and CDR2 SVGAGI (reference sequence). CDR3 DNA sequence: TGTGCCAGCAGTTACAGTAGAGATCAGCCCCAGCATTTT. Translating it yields CASSYSRDQPQHF.

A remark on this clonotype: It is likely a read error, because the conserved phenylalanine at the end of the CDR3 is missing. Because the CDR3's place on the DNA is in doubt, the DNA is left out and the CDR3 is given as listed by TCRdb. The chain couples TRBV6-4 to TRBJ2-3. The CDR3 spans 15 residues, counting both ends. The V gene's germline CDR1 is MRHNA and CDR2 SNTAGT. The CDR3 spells CASSDTFSVGDTLYS.